This is a list of T cell receptor beta chains from one sample in a study of OX40 agonist ivuxolimab in advanced cancers. Only in-frame clones appear in the TCRdb table, and some are missing; sequencing was by immunoSEQ multiplex PCR. The sample includes about 61,000 clones, over 80% seen only once; the top ten take 1.9%. Sequences were derived from CD4+ or CD8+ T cells sorted from blood, sampled in a trial of the OX40 agonist ivuxolimab. The receptors here all came from an adult with an advanced solid tumor such as melanoma, head and neck, liver or kidney cancer. CDR3s include the opening cysteine and the closing phenylalanine or tryptophan. The order of the fields is V gene, CDR3 protein.

>TRBV11-2
CASSQGAFTDTQYF
>TRBV27
CASSLSKGWGKLFF
>TRBV29-1
CSVTGIANTEAFF
>TRBV6-5
CASSSRTDADTQYF
>TRBV2
CASKGSGGELFF
>TRBV9
CASSVGLAGALREQYF
>TRBV4-2
CASSQDEGGNEKLFF
>TRBV28
CASSLSVGGGGPQHF
>TRBV7-2
CASSLKGLAFSGGELFF
>TRBV10-3
CAISERETQYF
>TRBV19
CASSFQGLFTEAFF
>TRBV7-7
CASSKDRGYEQYF
>TRBV11-2
CASSPVVEKLFF
>TRBV5-4
CASSLGQGGYNEQFF
>TRBV6-5
CASSAGLYEQYF
>TRBV11-2
CASSGGLAGNTYNEQFF
>TRBV28
CASNLPGGALTEAFF
>TRBV19
CASSRQGLSGNTIYF